What follows are 20 T cell receptor beta chains derived from one specimen sequenced in a study of T cell repertoires in aging, cancer and after chemotherapy. The template was genomic DNA from peripheral blood, not RNA. A mixed TRB-A/B primer pool amplified rearranged TRB by multiplex touch-down PCR. TCRdb ran MiXCR on the multiplex PCR reads and lists one entry per CDR3 protein. The sample has 450 to 550 distinct CDR3 sequences, around 19% seen once. Sequencing was carried out using blood. The receptor source for this set is a human donor with a solid tumor.

By sample fraction, this clonotype is large. The chain is built from TRBV7-6 and TRBJ1-1, with D perhaps matching TRBD1 (5 bases). V lost 5 bases and J 6 bases, leaving 22 bases between the germline ends. Germline V gene sequence: CDR1 SGHVS, CDR2 FNYEAQ. The CDR3 spans 16 residues. The CDR3 reads CASSITGADLRAEAFF. CDR3 in DNA: TGTGCCAGCAGCATTACCGGGGCCGACCTACGCGCTGAAGCTTTCTTT.

By share of the sample, this clonotype is large. This chain joins TRBV20-1 and TRBJ2-1; the match to TRBD2 covers 15 bases. The CDR3 length is 18 residues. CDR1 DFQATT and CDR2 SNEGSKA come from the germline V gene (reference sequence). Trimming took 4 bases from V and 2 from J; bases not matched to a gene: 9. The CDR3 sequence is CSAIGRRTSGRAYNEQFF. In DNA form, the CDR3 reads TGCAGTGCTATCGGTAGAAGGACTAGCGGGAGGGCCTACAATGAGCAGTTCTTC.

By proportion, this clonotype is large. The rearrangement links TRBV30 to TRBJ2-2; 9 nucleotides agree with TRBD2. The CDR3 is 16 residues long. The germline CDR1 and CDR2 sequences are GTSNPN and SVGIG (reference sequence). V dropped 0 bases and J dropped 6; count of bases not matched to a gene: 8. The CDR3 nucleotides read TGTGCCTGGAGTGTACGGAGTAGCGGGAGCTCCGGGGAGCTGTTTTTT. Protein sequence: CAWSVRSSGSSGELFF.

This clonotype was seen only a few times. Here the CDR3 reads CASSVQAGGETQYF. Written as DNA, the CDR3 is TGTGCCAGCAGCGTACAAGCGGGGGGAGAGACCCAGTACTTC. This rearrangement joins TRBV9 to TRBJ2-5; 9 positions match TRBD2. Germline CDR1 and CDR2: SGDLS and YYNGEE. The CDR3 sequence is 14 residues long. The V gene end was trimmed by 1 base and the J gene end by 4 bases; junction bases not matched to a gene: 2. The full variable domain, with the rest looked up from reference TRBV9 and TRBJ2-5, is DSGVTQTPKHLITATGQRVTLRCSPRSGDLSVYWYQQSLDQGLQFLIQYYNGEERAKGNILERFSAQQFPDLHSELNLSSLELGDSALYFCASSVQAGGETQYFGPGTRLLVL.

Judged by abundance, this clonotype is medium-sized. The genes are TRBV20-1 and TRBJ2-7, with D perhaps matching TRBD2 (7 bases). V lost 1 base and J 0 bases, leaving 16 bases between the germline ends. The V gene's germline CDR1 is DFQATT and CDR2 SNEGSKA (reference sequence). The CDR3 has 16 amino acids. The CDR3 is CSARGVGGQSSYEQYF. CDR3 nucleotides: TGCAGTGCTAGAGGCGTGGGGGGGCAAAGCTCCTACGAGCAGTACTTC.

This rearrangement joins TRBV2 to TRBJ1-6; possibly TRBD1 for D (6 bases). V was shortened by 5 bases and J by 7 bases, with 15 bases between the two germline ends. Germline V gene sequence: CDR1 SNHLY, CDR2 FYNNEI. The CDR3 covers 15 residues. The CDR3 DNA sequence: TGTGCCAGCAGTCGGGGCAGGGGAGAAAATTCACCCCTCCACTTT. It codes for CASSRGRGENSPLHF.

By its share, this clonotype is large. The gene calls are TRBV11-1 and TRBJ1-1, with D tentatively TRBD1 (5 bases). This CDR3 region has 12 residues. Trimming took off 5 bases at V and 11 bases at J, with 15 bases between the two ends. Germline V gene lookup returns CDR1 SGHAT and CDR2 FQDESV (reference sequence). For the CDR3, the DNA is TGTGCCAGCAGCCCGGCGTCAGGGAAGGCTTTCTTT. It yields the protein CASSPASGKAFF.

By share, this clonotype counts as large. The V and J genes are TRBV19 and TRBJ1-5, with D unresolved. Per the germline V gene, CDR1 is LNHDA and CDR2 is SQIVND (reference sequence). Trimming removed 7 bases from V and 2 bases from J, with 15 bases in between. The CDR3 runs 15 residues. The CDR3 region is CASTNGLGGNQPQHF. CDR3 coding DNA: TGTGCCAGTACCAATGGGCTGGGAGGCAATCAGCCCCAGCATTTT.

The chain joins TRBV7-4 to TRBJ2-2, with D uncertain. Germline CDR1 and CDR2: SGHVT and SQSDAQ. The CDR3 loop spans 16 amino acids. Here the CDR3 DNA reads TGTGCTAGTGGTTTGGACGGATTACGGGCCCGGGGGGAGCTGTTTTTT. It codes for CASGLDGLRARGELFF.

This clonotype is termed large. The DNA for the CDR3 is TGTGCCAGCAGCCCGGGACTCGCGACCTTC. Translated: CASSPGLATF. The rearrangement links TRBV7-9 to TRBJ1-2; a possible D gene is TRBD1 (5 bases). The CDR3 loop spans 10 amino acids. Per the germline V gene, CDR1 is SEHNR and CDR2 is FQNEAQ (reference sequence). The V and J ends lost 5 bases and 14 bases respectively, with 12 bases between them.

By share, this clonotype counts as large. The rearrangement uses TRBV7-2 and TRBJ1-2; TRBD1 is a possible D gene (6 bases). Trimming took off 1 base at V and 7 bases at J, with 19 bases between the two ends. Germline CDR1 SGHTA, CDR2 FQGNSA. CDR3 size: 16 residues. The CDR3, as DNA: TGTGCCAGCAGCTTAGGGGCAGGGGACGACAAAGGTGGCTACACCTTC. This gives the protein CASSLGAGDDKGGYTF.

This clonotype ranks as hyperexpanded. This chain uses TRBV29-1 with TRBJ1-2, with D perhaps TRBD1 (5 bases). This CDR3 has 14 residues. With 5 bases removed from V and 5 bases from J, the gap between germline ends came to 18 bases. Germline CDR1 SQVTM, CDR2 ANQGSEA. Here the CDR3 DNA reads TGCAGCGTTCACTCGGGGGTACAGAGGTATGGCTACACCTTC. Its protein is CSVHSGVQRYGYTF.

This clonotype turned up a few times. This sequence joins TRBV11-2 and TRBJ2-1; 8 bases are a match to TRBD2. Germline-derived CDR1 and CDR2 are SGHAT and FQNNGV. The J segment lost 12 bases and the V segment lost 5 bases, leaving 12 bases of the junction unmatched. This CDR3 contains 14 residues. The CDR3, as DNA: TGTGCCAGCAGCCCCCGGCTAGCGGGTTTGAGGCAGTTCTTC. Protein: CASSPRLAGLRQFF.

In its sample, this clonotype is large. The rearrangement joins TRBV6-1 to TRBJ1-5, with D uncertain. The length of the CDR3 is 15 residues. V was clipped by 1 base and J by 5 bases, with 12 bases between them. Germline CDR1 MNHNS, CDR2 SASEGT. The CDR3 region is CASSEGPTSYQPQHF. DNA of the CDR3: TGTGCCAGCAGTGAAGGACCGACTTCCTATCAGCCCCAGCATTTT.

This clonotype is deemed large. The rearrangement uses TRBV20-1 and TRBJ1-6, with D possibly matching TRBD1 (5 bases). CDR3 length: 13 residues. Trimming took 2 bases from V and 13 from J, leaving 15 bases between them. Germline V gene data show CDR1 as DFQATT and CDR2 as SNEGSKA (reference sequence). DNA for the CDR3: TGCAGTGCTAGACCAAACCCCGGGACGCCCCTCCACTTT. It codes for CSARPNPGTPLHF.

This chain links TRBV24-1 with TRBJ2-5; a weak D match, TRBD1 (5 bases). Germline-derived CDR1 and CDR2 are KGHDR and SFDVKD. The CDR3 consists of 14 residues. V shed 3 bases and J shed 5 bases, with 12 bases lying between them. CDR3 coding DNA: TGTGCCACCAGTGATCGCCGACAGCATGAGACCCAGTACTTC. It specifies CATSDRRQHETQYF.

This clonotype was found a few times. The chain links TRBV27 to TRBJ1-5; D gene ambiguous. The V gene lost 5 bases and the J gene lost 2 bases, with 19 bases spanning the gap. The CDR3 has 17 amino acids. The germline CDR1 and CDR2 sequences are MNHEY and SMNVEV (reference sequence). The CDR3 here is CASSPLVAFMGNQPQHF. The CDR3 DNA sequence: TGTGCCAGCAGTCCCCTCGTGGCCTTTATGGGCAATCAGCCCCAGCATTTT.

Notes on this clonotype: Being one base from a much bigger clone, this may be a read error. The J gene is TRBJ2-3, the V gene TRBV7-2, with 9 nucleotides matching TRBD2. The CDR3 contains 16 residues. Germline V gene lookup returns CDR1 SGHTA and CDR2 FQGNSA. In DNA form, the CDR3 reads TGTGCCAGAAGCTTAGGTACTAGCGGGAGCACAGATACGCAGTATTTT. Its protein product is CARSLGTSGSTDTQYF.

This clonotype occurred a few times. This sequence joins TRBV18 and TRBJ2-3, with D possibly being TRBD2 (5 bases). Germline assignment: CDR1 KGHSH and CDR2 LQKENI. The CDR3 contains 15 residues. V was pared by 4 bases and J by 0 bases, with 11 bases between. The CDR3 DNA is TGTGCCAGCTCACACCGGCGGACTAGCACAGATACGCAGTATTTT. Its protein is CASSHRRTSTDTQYF.

This clonotype is large by share. The genes are TRBV5-5 and TRBJ2-7; 7 bases align to TRBD1. The CDR3 covers 15 residues. Losses at the gene ends were 0 bases for V and 0 bases for J; bases not matched to a gene: 3. Germline V gene sequence: CDR1 SGHKS, CDR2 YYEKEE (reference sequence). The CDR3 sequence: CASSLGGGTSYEQYF. CDR3 bases: TGTGCCAGCAGCTTGGGAGGGGGCACCTCCTACGAGCAGTACTTC.